The 7 T cell receptor beta chains presented below share a single source sample, sequenced in a study of T cell responses to AZD1222 COVID-19 vaccine. The protocol was immunoSEQ multiplex PCR, while the TCRdb copy is restricted to in-frame clones and leaves out a portion. The sample has roughly 190,000 clones, about nine tenths seen once; the top ten hold approximately 0.97%. The material was peripheral blood, obtained on day 0 of AZD1222 vaccination. The receptors shown here come from an adult in good health.

The chain links TRBV5-6 to TRBJ2-7, with 7 bases identical to TRBD1. There are 14 residues in the CDR3. The germline gives CDR1 SGHDT, CDR2 YYEEEE. After removal of 0 bases from V and 6 bases from J, the junction contained 6 bases not matched to a gene. Here the CDR3 DNA reads TGTGCCAGCAGCTTGGGGGACAGAAAAGGCGAGCAGTACTTC. Translating it yields CASSLGDRKGEQYF.

The genes are TRBV7-8 and TRBJ2-7; D is ambiguous. The CDR3 runs 15 residues. Germline V gene lookup returns CDR1 SGHVS and CDR2 FQNEAQ. Trimming took off 5 bases at V and 1 base at J, with 15 bases between the two ends. The DNA for the CDR3 is TGTGCCAGCAGCCCCCGACCCCCCCGATCCTACGAGCAGTACTTC. It specifies CASSPRPPRSYEQYF. Looking up the rest from reference TRBV7-8 and TRBJ2-7 gives the full variable domain: GAGVSQSPRYKVAKRGQDVALRCDPISGHVSLFWYQQALGQGPEFLTYFQNEAQLDKSGLPSDRFFAERPEGSVSTLKIQRTQQEDSAVYLCASSPRPPRSYEQYFGPGTRLTVT.

The rearrangement links TRBV12-3 or TRBV12-4 to TRBJ1-2; D is ambiguous. Trimming shortened V by 7 bases and J by 10 bases, and 16 bases separated the two germline ends. The CDR3 contains 12 residues. CDR3 sequence reads: CASTHRANDYTF. The CDR3 coding sequence is TGTGCCAGCACCCACCGGGCCAATGACTACACCTTC.

The genes are TRBV2 and TRBJ2-2; D remains unclear. Trimming shortened V by 6 bases and J by 4 bases, and 9 bases separated the two germline ends. The CDR3 is 13 amino acids. CDR1 and CDR2 (germline): SNHLY, FYNNEI. CDR3 region: CASRVFFTGELFF. For the CDR3, the DNA is TGTGCCAGCAGGGTTTTTTTCACCGGGGAGCTGTTTTTT. Filled out from reference TRBV2 and TRBJ2-2, the complete variable domain reads EPEVTQTPSHQVTQMGQEVILRCVPISNHLYFYWYRQILGQKVEFLVSFYNNEISEKSEIFDDQFSVERPDGSNFTLKIRSTKLEDSAMYFCASRVFFTGELFFGEGSRLTVL.

V and J are TRBV14 and TRBJ2-5, with a weak D call TRBD2 (6 bases). V was cut by 0 bases and J by 2 bases, with 16 bases left in between. This CDR3 comprises 17 residues. CDR1 is SGHDN and CDR2 is FVKESK in the germline V gene. The CDR3 spells CASSQDRGTILQETQYF. The CDR3 coding sequence is TGTGCCAGCAGCCAAGACCGGGGGACCATACTTCAAGAGACCCAGTACTTC.

This sequence joins TRBV5-4 and TRBJ2-1; D is undetermined. This CDR3 region has 14 residues. CDR1 and CDR2 (germline): SGHNT, YYREEE (reference sequence). V was trimmed by 3 bases and J by 7 bases, leaving 14 bases between them. CDR3: CASSWGSSGNEQFF. CDR3 DNA sequence: TGTGCCAGCAGCTGGGGATCTAGTGGGAATGAGCAGTTCTTC.

The rearrangement joins TRBV2 to TRBJ1-1; D may be TRBD1 (5 bases). The CDR3 is 14 residues long. The V gene's germline CDR1 is SNHLY and CDR2 FYNNEI. The V end was cut by 5 bases, the J end by 0 bases, with 10 bases between. The CDR3 bases are TGTGCCAGCAGTCTGGGGGGATTGAACACTGAAGCTTTCTTT. This gives the protein CASSLGGLNTEAFF. Using reference TRBV2 and TRBJ1-1 for the parts outside the CDR3, the full variable domain is EPEVTQTPSHQVTQMGQEVILRCVPISNHLYFYWYRQILGQKVEFLVSFYNNEISEKSEIFDDQFSVERPDGSNFTLKIRSTKLEDSAMYFCASSLGGLNTEAFFGQGTRLTVV.